Given below is one T cell receptor (beta chain) in context. Its antigen is currently not known. Base-call qualities are not available, and no considerably larger clone is one nucleotide away. V is cut back by 5 bases and J by 4 bases, with 8 bases in the junction unmatched. Taken from cysteine to valine, the CDR3 has 15 residues. Kept here is only the CDR3 DNA, which spans 45 bases and is read in frame from base 1. The CDR1 and CDR2 encoded by the germline V gene are MNHEY and SVGAGI. Libraries were built with the immunoSEQ multiplex PCR assay. Here the immuneACCESS table is served through TCRdb, limited to in-frame sequences with V and J called. Missing clones are a known gap in these copies; in checked studies unresolved V genes cover under half, and the rest lacks a known reason. For this sample there are about 70,000 clones; over 90% appear just once. The ten most abundant clones make up approximately 3% of the sample.

The sample is drawn from a study of control samples from healthy donors and cancer patients (dated by TCRdb to the early 2020s). The chain is made from TRBV6-5 and TRBJ2-7; 10 middle bases align to TRBD1. This clonotype was obtained from a woman in her twenties or thirties in good health. Material for sequencing was blood. The nucleotide sequence reads as follows: TGTGCCAGCAGTCCAAGGACAGGGGGATCTTACGAGCAGTACGTC. It is translated as CASSPRTGGSYEQYV.